In this sample, the clone carrying this T cell receptor (beta chain) turned up once. The target antigen is unknown. CDR3 length: 17 amino acids. V trimming: 1 base; J trimming: 2 bases; junction bases outside the gene matches: 6. From germline, CDR1 is LNHDA and CDR2 SQIVND (reference sequence). The data stem from a study of OX40 agonist ivuxolimab in advanced cancers. Broader study findings: CD8+ T cells showed, on average, more clonal expansion than CD4+ cells.

This table comes from immunoSEQ multiplex PCR, and its TCRdb copy is limited to in-frame clones, with some not included. The repertoire holds 100,000 or so clones, with approximately 91% as singletons. The sequence was collected from an adult with an advanced solid tumor such as melanoma, head and neck, liver or kidney cancer. The sequencing here drew on CD4+ or CD8+ T cells sorted from blood, taken in a trial of the OX40 agonist ivuxolimab. The V gene is TRBV19, the J gene TRBJ2-4; 9 bases fit TRBD1. The CDR3 spells CASSIAGTGTTKNIQYF. CDR3 DNA: TGTGCCAGTAGTATAGCCGGGACAGGGACGACCAAAAACATTCAGTACTTC.